There are a few counts of the clone carrying this TCR beta chain. This entry belongs to a study of blood T cells in healthy people across ages. V shed 8 bases and J shed 8 bases, with 16 bases lying between them. The CDR3 is 13 amino acids. The germline V gene has CDR1 SEHNR and CDR2 FQNEAQ (reference sequence). A J-beta primer mix and a sample-barcoded 5' primer were used in a second PCR of roughly 6 to 11 cycles. TCRdb itself ran the 5' RACE reads through MiXCR, one entry per CDR3 protein. The sample contains about 780,000 distinct CDR3 sequences, approximately 24% of which appear only once. These records were also assigned to another study, of T cells of mothers and their children.

This chain joins TRBV7-9 and TRBJ2-1; possibly TRBD1 for D (5 bases). The source of this sequence is a boy between 10 and 17 years old in good health. What was sequenced was blood. The CDR3 spells CASDGQGPHEQFF. In nucleotides, the CDR3 is TGTGCCAGCGACGGGCAGGGTCCACATGAGCAGTTCTTC.